This T cell receptor beta chain was identified in a study of post-analysis software for immune sequencing data. Whole-study results and caveats: F-measure co-clustering was strong for batch-matched samples.

In the case of this clonotype: The antigen is unknown.

Tagging with unique molecular identifiers was a feature of the TCR beta cDNA libraries. Via MiXCR, TCRdb re-called the PCR reads, giving one row per CDR3 protein. The sample holds 800,000 to 950,000 distinct CDR3 sequences, roughly 50% seen once. Sequencing used blood. This sequence was found in a girl aged 10-17 years with multiple sclerosis.

As DNA, the CDR3 is TGTGCCAGCAGTTACTCGCGGGGAAGAGGGGGAAATGAGCAGTTCTTC. As protein: CASSYSRGRGGNEQFF. The genes are TRBV6-6 and TRBJ2-1; D is perhaps TRBD1 or TRBD2 (6 bases each). CDR3 length equals 16 residues. V lost 0 bases to trimming and J lost 7 bases, with 16 bases between them. In germline, CDR1 is MNHNY, CDR2 SVGAGI (reference sequence).